This T cell receptor (beta chain) was obtained from a study of OX40 agonist ivuxolimab in advanced cancers. Study-wide context: An agonistic human IgG2 monoclonal antibody against OX40 (CD134) was given. About 44% of patients had received prior checkpoint inhibitor therapy. Findings and caveats of the study: Certain nonresponders additionally had low normalized T-cell clonal expansion.

Profiling relied on immunoSEQ multiplex PCR, and the TCRdb table lists in-frame clones only, not all of them. Of roughly 13,000 clones in the sample, roughly 82% are singletons; the top ten hold 32%. This CDR3 has 15 amino acids. The V gene lost 9 bases and the J gene lost 0 bases, with 15 bases spanning the gap. Germline-derived CDR1 and CDR2 are WSHSY and SAAADI. On this clone itself: The antigen is not known.

This TCR derives from an adult with an advanced solid tumor such as melanoma, head and neck, liver or kidney cancer. This chain connects TRBV10-2 to TRBJ2-4; the D gene could be TRBD1 or TRBD2 (6 bases each). The source was CD4+ or CD8+ T cells sorted from blood, collected in a trial of the OX40 agonist ivuxolimab. In DNA form, the CDR3 reads TGCGCCAGTACTCTAGGGGGGTCAGCCAAAAACATTCAGTACTTC. Encoded protein: CASTLGGSAKNIQYF.